The rows below give T cell receptor beta chains drawn from one sample of a study of T cell responses to AZD1222 COVID-19 vaccine. The repertoire was sequenced with immunoSEQ multiplex PCR; TCRdb's copy has only in-frame clones and lacks some. The sample includes roughly 150,000 clones, roughly 87% of them seen just once. This material consisted of peripheral blood, taken 28 days after the second AZD1222 dose. The receptor source for this set is an adult who received the AZD1222 COVID-19 vaccine. The CDR3 runs from the conserved cysteine through the conserved F or W. Fields, in order: J gene, V gene, CDR3 protein.

J gene: TRBJ1-1; V gene: TRBV7-2; CDR3 protein: CASSPQGGTEAFF
J gene: TRBJ2-7; V gene: TRBV30; CDR3 protein: CAWVTGREQYF
J gene: TRBJ2-6; V gene: TRBV7-9; CDR3 protein: CASGLGQGTGGANVLTF
J gene: TRBJ2-1; V gene: TRBV3-1/TRBV3-2; CDR3 protein: CASSSPKTSGSSYNEQFF
J gene: TRBJ1-4; V gene: TRBV6-5; CDR3 protein: CASSYGGHNNEKLFF
J gene: TRBJ1-5; V gene: TRBV3-1/TRBV3-2; CDR3 protein: CASSQDTVSNQPQHF
J gene: TRBJ2-1; V gene: TRBV4-2; CDR3 protein: CASSQGSNGNEQFF
J gene: TRBJ1-1; V gene: TRBV7-9; CDR3 protein: CASPGGTEAFF
J gene: TRBJ2-2; V gene: TRBV15; CDR3 protein: CATSRDGGSTNTGELFF
J gene: TRBJ1-2; V gene: TRBV10-1; CDR3 protein: CAFTRRISNGYTF
J gene: TRBJ1-1; V gene: TRBV6-1; CDR3 protein: CASSEGALGGLTEAFF
J gene: TRBJ1-5; V gene: TRBV29-1; CDR3 protein: CSADSPLGINQPQHF
J gene: TRBJ2-7; V gene: TRBV5-5; CDR3 protein: CASSAGPDEDEQYF
J gene: TRBJ1-5; V gene: TRBV7-9; CDR3 protein: CASSSIGGQPQHF